The source of this TCR beta chain is a study of cytomegalovirus exposure and HLA in healthy donors. Points from the study as a whole: Exclusion applied to some V segments, including TRBV6-2 and TRBV6-3, as they were indistinguishable.

The V end lost 2 bases, the J end lost 2 bases, and 21 bases lay between the germline ends. The CDR3 has 18 amino acids. Germline values: CDR1 SGHVS, CDR2 FNYEAQ. Details on this clone: What it binds is unknown.

The PCR employed 60 Vbeta primers together with 13 Jbeta primers. Measured with immunoSEQ multiplex PCR; TCRdb has only the in-frame clones, and not every one. Seen here are some 120,000 clones, about four fifths observed once, and the top ten hold about a fifth. This TCR derives from a man aged 25-45 years in good health and CMV-seropositive. The sample was PBMCs. The chain uses TRBV7-6 and TRBJ2-5; the D is unclear. The CDR3: CASSLIGWPRSPQETQYF. In nucleotides, the CDR3 is TGTGCCAGCAGCTTAATCGGGTGGCCTCGGTCGCCGCAAGAGACCCAGTACTTC.